The source of this TCR beta chain is a study of response to subunit inactivated influenza vaccine. Notes on the study in general: Each seasonal flu vaccination may recruit only limited new T cells, authors suggested.

For this clonotype: Its antigen remains unidentified.

TCRdb re-called the RT-PCR reads through MiXCR, storing one row per CDR3 protein. The data show hundreds of thousands of distinct CDR3 sequences, about 25% seen once. The CDR3 is 15 amino acids. Trimming took 3 bases from V and 7 from J, leaving 19 bases between them. Per the germline V gene, CDR1 is KGHSH and CDR2 is LQKENI. The chain combines TRBV18 with TRBJ2-7; D call uncertain. This receptor was identified in a man aged 50-59 years who received an inactivated influenza vaccine. The sequences come from CD4+ T cells sorted from PBMCs, collected roughly 5 days after vaccination. DNA for the CDR3: TGTGCCAGCTCACCTAACCCAAGCCCCTTACTGGAGCAGTACTTC. The encoded protein is CASSPNPSPLLEQYF.